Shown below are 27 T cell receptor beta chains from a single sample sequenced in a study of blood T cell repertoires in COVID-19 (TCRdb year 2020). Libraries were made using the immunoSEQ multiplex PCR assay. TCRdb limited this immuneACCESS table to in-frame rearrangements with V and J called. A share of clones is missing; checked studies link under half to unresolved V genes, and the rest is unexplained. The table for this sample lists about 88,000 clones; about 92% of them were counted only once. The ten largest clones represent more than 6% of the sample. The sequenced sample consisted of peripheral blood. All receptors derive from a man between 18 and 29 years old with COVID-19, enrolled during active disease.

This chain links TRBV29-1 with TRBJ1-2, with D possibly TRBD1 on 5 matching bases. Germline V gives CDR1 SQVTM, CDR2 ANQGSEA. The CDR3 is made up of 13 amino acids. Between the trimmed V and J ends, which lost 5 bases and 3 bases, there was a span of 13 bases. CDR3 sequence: CSVRGGIDYGYTF. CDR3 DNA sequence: TGCAGCGTTCGGGGGGGAATAGACTATGGCTACACCTTC.

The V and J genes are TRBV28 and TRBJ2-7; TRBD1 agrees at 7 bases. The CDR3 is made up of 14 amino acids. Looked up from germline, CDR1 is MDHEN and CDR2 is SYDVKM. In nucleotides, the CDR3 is TGTGCTACCAGGAACAGGGGTTCCTCCTACGAGCAGTACTTC. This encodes CATRNRGSSYEQYF. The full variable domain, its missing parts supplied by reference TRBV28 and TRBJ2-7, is DVKVTQSSRYLVKRTGEKVFLECVQDMDHENMFWYRQDPGLGLRLIYFSYDVKMKEKGDIPEGYSVSREKKERFSLILESASTNQTSMYLCATRNRGSSYEQYFGPGTRLTVT.

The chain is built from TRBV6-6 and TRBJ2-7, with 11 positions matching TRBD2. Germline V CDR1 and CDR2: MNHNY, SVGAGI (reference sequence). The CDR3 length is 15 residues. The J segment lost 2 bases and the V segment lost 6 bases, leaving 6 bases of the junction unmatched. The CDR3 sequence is CASSKTSGNPYEQYF. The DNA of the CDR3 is TGTGCCAGCAGCAAGACTAGCGGGAACCCCTACGAGCAGTACTTC.

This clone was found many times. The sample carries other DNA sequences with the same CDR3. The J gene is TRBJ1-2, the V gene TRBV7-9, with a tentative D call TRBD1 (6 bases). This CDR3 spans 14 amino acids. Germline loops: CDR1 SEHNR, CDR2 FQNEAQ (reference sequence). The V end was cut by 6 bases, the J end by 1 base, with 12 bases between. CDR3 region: CASSPGQFNYGYTF. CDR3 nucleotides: TGTGCCAGCAGTCCTGGACAGTTTAACTATGGCTACACCTTC.

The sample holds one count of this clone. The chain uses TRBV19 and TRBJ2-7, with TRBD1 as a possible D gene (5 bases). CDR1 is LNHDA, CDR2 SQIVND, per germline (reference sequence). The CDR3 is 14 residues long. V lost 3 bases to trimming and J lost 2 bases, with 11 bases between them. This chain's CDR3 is CASSMGLVPYEQYF. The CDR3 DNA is TGTGCCAGTAGTATGGGGCTAGTACCCTACGAGCAGTACTTC. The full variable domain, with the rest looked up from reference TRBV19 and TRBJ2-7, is DGGITQSPKYLFRKEGQNVTLSCEQNLNHDAMYWYRQDPGQGLRLIYYSQIVNDFQKGDIAEGYSVSREKKESFPLTVTSAQKNPTAFYLCASSMGLVPYEQYFGPGTRLTVT.

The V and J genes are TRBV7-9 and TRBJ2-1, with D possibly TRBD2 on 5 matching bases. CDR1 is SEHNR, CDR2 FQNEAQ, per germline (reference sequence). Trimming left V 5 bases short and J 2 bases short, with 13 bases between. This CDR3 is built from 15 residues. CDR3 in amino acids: CASSPRTGTYNEQFF. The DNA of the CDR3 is TGTGCCAGCAGCCCCAGGACTGGAACCTACAATGAGCAGTTCTTC.

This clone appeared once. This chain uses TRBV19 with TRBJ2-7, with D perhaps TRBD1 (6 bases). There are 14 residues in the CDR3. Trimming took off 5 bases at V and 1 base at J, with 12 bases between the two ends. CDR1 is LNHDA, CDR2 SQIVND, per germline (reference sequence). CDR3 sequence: CASSYRVDSYEQYF. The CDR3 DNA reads TGTGCCAGTAGTTACAGGGTCGATTCCTACGAGCAGTACTTC.

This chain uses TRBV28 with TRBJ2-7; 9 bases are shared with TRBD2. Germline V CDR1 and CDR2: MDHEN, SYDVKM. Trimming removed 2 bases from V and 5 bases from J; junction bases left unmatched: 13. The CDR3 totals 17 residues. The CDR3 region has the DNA TGTGCCAGCAGTTTACATATCCGGGGACTAGCAAAACACGAGCAGTACTTC. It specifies CASSLHIRGLAKHEQYF.

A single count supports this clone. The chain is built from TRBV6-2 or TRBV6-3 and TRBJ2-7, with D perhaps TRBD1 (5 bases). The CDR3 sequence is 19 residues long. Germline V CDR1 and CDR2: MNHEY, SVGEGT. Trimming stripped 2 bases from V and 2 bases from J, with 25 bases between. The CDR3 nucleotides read TGTGCCAGCAGTTACCCCACCCCCCGACAGCGTCCTTCCACCTACGAGCAGTACTTC. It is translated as CASSYPTPRQRPSTYEQYF.

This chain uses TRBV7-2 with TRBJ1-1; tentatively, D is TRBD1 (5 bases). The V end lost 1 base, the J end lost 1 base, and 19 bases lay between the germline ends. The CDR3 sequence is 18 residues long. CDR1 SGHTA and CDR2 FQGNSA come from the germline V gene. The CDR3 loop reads CASSLERITGGPNTEAFF. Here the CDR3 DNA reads TGTGCCAGCAGCTTAGAGAGGATTACAGGAGGGCCGAACACTGAAGCTTTCTTT.

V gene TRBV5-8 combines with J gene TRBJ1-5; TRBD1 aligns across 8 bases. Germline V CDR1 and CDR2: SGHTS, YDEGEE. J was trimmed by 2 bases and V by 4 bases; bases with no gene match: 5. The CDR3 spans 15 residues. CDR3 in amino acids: CASSRGQVGNQPQHF. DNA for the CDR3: TGTGCCAGCAGCAGGGGACAGGTTGGCAATCAGCCCCAGCATTTT.

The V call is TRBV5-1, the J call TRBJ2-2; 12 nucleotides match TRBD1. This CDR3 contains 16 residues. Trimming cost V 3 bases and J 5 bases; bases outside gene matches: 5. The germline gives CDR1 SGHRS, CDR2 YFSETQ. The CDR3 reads CASSSGQGAGTGELFF. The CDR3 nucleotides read TGCGCCAGCAGCTCGGGACAGGGGGCTGGAACCGGGGAGCTGTTTTTT. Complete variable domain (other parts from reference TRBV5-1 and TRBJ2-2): KAGVTQTPRYLIKTRGQQVTLSCSPISGHRSVSWYQQTPGQGLQFLFEYFSETQRNKGNFPGRFSGRQFSNSRSEMNVSTLELGDSALYLCASSSGQGAGTGELFFGEGSRLTVL.

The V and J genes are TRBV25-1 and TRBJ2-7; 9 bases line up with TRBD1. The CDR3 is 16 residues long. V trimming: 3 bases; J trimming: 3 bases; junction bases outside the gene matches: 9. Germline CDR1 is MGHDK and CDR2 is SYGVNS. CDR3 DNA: TGTGCCAGCAGTGAGCCGAAGGGGACAGGGAGCTACGAGCAGTACTTC. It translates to CASSEPKGTGSYEQYF.

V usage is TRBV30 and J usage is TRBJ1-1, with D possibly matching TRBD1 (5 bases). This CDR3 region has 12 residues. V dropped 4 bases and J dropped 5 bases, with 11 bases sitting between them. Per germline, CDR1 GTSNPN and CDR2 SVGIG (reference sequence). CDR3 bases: TGTGCCTGGAATCAAGGGGCGACTGAAGCTTTCTTT. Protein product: CAWNQGATEAFF.

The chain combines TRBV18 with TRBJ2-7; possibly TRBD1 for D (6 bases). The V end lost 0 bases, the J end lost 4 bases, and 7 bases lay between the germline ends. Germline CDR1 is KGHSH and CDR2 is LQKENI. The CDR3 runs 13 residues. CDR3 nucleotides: TGTGCCAGCTCACCACCAGGGGGTTACGAGCAGTACTTC. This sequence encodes CASSPPGGYEQYF.

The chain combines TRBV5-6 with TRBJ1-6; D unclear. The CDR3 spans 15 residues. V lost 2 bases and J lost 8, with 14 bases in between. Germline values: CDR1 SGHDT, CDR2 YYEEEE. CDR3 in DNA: TGTGCCAGCAGCTTACTCTCCTCTCGGTATTCACCCCTCCACTTT. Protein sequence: CASSLLSSRYSPLHF.

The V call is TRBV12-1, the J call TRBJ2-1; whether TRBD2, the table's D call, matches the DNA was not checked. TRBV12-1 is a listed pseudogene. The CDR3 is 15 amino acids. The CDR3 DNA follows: TGTGCCAGCAGCTTCCAGCGGGAGTCCTACAATGAGCAGTTCTTC. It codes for CASSFQRESYNEQFF.

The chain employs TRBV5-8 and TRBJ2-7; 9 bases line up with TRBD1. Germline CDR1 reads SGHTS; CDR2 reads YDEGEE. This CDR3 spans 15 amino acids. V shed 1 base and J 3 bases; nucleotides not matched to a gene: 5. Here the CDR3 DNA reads TGTGCCAGCAGCTTGAGGGACAGGGAGAACTACGAGCAGTACTTC. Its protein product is CASSLRDRENYEQYF. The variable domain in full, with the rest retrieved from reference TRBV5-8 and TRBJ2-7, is EAGVTQSPTHLIKTRGQQATLRCSPISGHTSVYWYQQALGLGLQFLLWYDEGEERNRGNFPPRFSGRQFPNYSSELNVNALELEDSALYLCASSLRDRENYEQYFGPGTRLTVT.

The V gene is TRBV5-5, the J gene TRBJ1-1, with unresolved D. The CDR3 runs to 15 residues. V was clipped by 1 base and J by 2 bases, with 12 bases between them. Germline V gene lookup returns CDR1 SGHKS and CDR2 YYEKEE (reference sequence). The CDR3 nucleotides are TGTGCCAGCAGCTTGTCGACAAACTTAAACACTGAAGCTTTCTTT. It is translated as CASSLSTNLNTEAFF. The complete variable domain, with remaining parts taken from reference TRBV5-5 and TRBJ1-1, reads DAGVTQSPTHLIKTRGQQVTLRCSPISGHKSVSWYQQVLGQGPQFIFQYYEKEERGRGNFPDRFSARQFPNYSSELNVNALLLGDSALYLCASSLSTNLNTEAFFGQGTRLTVV.

The CDR3 is CASSPYPHSGRSYEQYF. Written as DNA, the CDR3 is TGTGCCAGCAGTCCTTATCCCCATAGCGGGAGAAGTTACGAGCAGTACTTC. This chain connects TRBV27 to TRBJ2-7, with 9 bases matching TRBD2. V lost 5 bases to trimming and J lost 4 bases; unmatched junction nucleotides: 15. The germline CDR1 and CDR2 sequences are MNHEY and SMNVEV (reference sequence). The CDR3 is made up of 17 amino acids.

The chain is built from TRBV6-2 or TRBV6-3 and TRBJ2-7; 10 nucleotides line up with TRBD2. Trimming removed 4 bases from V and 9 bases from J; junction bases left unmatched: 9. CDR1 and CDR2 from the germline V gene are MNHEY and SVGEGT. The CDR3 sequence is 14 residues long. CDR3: CASSSLAGADVQYF. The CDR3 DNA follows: TGTGCCAGCAGTTCCCTAGCGGGAGCGGACGTGCAGTACTTC.

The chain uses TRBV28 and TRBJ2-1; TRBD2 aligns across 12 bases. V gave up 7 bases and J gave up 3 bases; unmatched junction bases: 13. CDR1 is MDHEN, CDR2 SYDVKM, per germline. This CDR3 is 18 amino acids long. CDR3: CASTPPLTSGSNYNEQFF. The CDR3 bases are TGTGCCAGCACCCCCCCCCTGACTAGCGGGAGTAACTACAATGAGCAGTTCTTC.

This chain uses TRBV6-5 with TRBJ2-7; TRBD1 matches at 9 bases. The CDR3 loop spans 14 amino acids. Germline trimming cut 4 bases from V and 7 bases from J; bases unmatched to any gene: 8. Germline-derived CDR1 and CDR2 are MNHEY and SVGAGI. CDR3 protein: CASSSTGGGGEQYF. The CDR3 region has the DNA TGTGCCAGCAGTTCGACAGGGGGTGGCGGGGAGCAGTACTTC.

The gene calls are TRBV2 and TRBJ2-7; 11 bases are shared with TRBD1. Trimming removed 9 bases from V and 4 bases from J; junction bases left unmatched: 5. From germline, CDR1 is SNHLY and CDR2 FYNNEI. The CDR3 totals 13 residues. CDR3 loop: CASRDRGLYEQYF. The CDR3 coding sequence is TGTGCCAGTCGGGACAGGGGGTTGTACGAGCAGTACTTC.

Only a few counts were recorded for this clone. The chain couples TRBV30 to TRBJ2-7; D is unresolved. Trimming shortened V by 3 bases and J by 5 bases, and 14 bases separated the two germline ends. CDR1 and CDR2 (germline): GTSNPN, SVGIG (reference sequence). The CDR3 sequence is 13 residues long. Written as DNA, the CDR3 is TGTGCCTGGAGAGCGTCTAGTTACCACGAGCAGTACTTC. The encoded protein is CAWRASSYHEQYF.

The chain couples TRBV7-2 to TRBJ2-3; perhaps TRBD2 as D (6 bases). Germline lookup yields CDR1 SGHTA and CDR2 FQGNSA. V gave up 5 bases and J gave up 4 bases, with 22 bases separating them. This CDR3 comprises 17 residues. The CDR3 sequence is CASSPGRGPWSPDTQYF. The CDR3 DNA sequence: TGTGCCAGCAGCCCAGGGCGGGGACCCTGGTCGCCAGATACGCAGTATTTT.

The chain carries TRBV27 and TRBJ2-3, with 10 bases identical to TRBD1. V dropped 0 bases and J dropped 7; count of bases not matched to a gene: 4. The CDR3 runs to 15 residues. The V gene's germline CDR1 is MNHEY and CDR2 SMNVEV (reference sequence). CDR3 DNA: TGTGCCAGCAGTTTATCGGGGGACAGGGGAAATACGCAGTATTTT. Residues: CASSLSGDRGNTQYF.